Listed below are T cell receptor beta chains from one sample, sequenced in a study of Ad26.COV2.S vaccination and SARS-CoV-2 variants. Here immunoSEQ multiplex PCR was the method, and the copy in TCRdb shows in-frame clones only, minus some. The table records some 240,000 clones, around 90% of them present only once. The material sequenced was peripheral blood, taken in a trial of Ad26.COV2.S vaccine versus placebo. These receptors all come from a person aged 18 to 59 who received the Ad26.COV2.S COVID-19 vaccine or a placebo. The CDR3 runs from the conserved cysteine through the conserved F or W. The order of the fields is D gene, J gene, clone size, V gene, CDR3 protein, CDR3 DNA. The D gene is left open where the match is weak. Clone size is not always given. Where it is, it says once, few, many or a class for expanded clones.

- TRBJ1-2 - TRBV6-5 CASSLDTYGYTF TGTGCCAGCAGCCTGGACACCTATGGCTACACCTTC
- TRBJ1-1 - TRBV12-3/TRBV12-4 CASSWAGATEAFF TGTGCCAGCAGTTGGGCGGGGGCCACTGAAGCTTTCTTT
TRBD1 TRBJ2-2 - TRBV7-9 CARKGVTGWDTGELFF TGTGCCAGAAAGGGAGTGACAGGGTGGGACACCGGGGAGCTGTTTTTT
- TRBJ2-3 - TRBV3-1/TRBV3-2 CASSQIAEGVSDTQYF TGTGCCAGCAGCCAAATAGCCGAGGGAGTGTCAGATACGCAGTATTTT
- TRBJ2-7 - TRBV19 CASSIADSGYEQYF TGTGCCAGTAGTATAGCTGACAGTGGGTACGAGCAGTACTTC
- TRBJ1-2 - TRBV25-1 CASSEGGLFYTF TGTGCCAGCAGTGAGGGGGGACTCTTCTACACCTTC
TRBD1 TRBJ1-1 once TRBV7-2 CASSETGGAATEAFF TGTGCCAGCAGCGAAACAGGGGGCGCGGCCACTGAAGCTTTCTTT
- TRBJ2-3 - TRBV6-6 CLGRSEGTDTQYF TGTCTCGGTAGGAGCGAGGGGACAGATACGCAGTATTTT
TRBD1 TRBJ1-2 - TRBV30 CAWFSAGGARSYGYTF TGTGCCTGGTTCAGTGCAGGGGGCGCGAGAAGTTACGGCTACACCTTC
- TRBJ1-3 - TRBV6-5 CASLGRSGNTIYF TGTGCCAGCCTAGGACGCTCTGGAAACACCATATATTTT
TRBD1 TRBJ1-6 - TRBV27 CASSLDRNLNSPLHF TGTGCCAGCAGTTTGGACAGGAACCTTAATTCACCCCTCCACTTT
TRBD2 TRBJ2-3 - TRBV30 CAWSVWERGLLSSTDTQYF TGTGCCTGGAGTGTATGGGAGCGGGGGTTACTATCTAGCACAGATACGCAGTATTTT
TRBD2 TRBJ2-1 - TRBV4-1 CASKVGGSSSEQFF TGCGCCAGCAAGGTGGGAGGGAGTTCGAGCGAGCAGTTCTTC
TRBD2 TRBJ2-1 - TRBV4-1 CASSQGRRYAGDEQFF TGCGCCAGCAGCCAAGGAAGGCGCTATGCGGGGGATGAGCAGTTCTTC
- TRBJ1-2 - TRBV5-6 CASSLRADYGYTF TGTGCCAGCAGCTTGCGGGCAGATTATGGCTACACCTTC
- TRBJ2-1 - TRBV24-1 CATSPGMGSWNEQFF TGTGCCACCAGTCCAGGGATGGGATCTTGGAATGAGCAGTTCTTC
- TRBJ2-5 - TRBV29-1 CSLSLRGPQETQYF TGCAGCCTTTCCCTCAGGGGCCCGCAAGAGACCCAGTACTTC
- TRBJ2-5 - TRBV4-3 CASSQAWRDSQETQYF TGCGCCAGCAGCCAAGCTTGGAGGGACTCCCAAGAGACCCAGTACTTC
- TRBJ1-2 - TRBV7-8 CASSLVFGRDYGYTF TGTGCCAGCAGCTTAGTATTCGGGAGGGACTATGGCTACACCTTC
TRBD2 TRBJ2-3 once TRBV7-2 CASRISGGNTDTQYF TGTGCCAGCAGGATTAGCGGGGGGAACACAGATACGCAGTATTTT
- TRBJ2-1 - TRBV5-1 CASSLVSGGQSHNEQFF TGCGCCAGCAGCTTGGTAAGTGGCGGCCAATCTCACAATGAGCAGTTCTTC
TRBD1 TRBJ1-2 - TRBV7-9 CASSLGTGRRGDYGYTF TGTGCCAGCAGCTTGGGGACAGGGAGAAGAGGGGACTATGGCTACACCTTC
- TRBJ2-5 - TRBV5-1 CASSPGTPGETQYF TGCGCCAGCAGCCCCGGGACACCTGGGGAGACCCAGTACTTC
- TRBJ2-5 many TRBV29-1 CSAGRGMEGKTQYF TGCAGCGCCGGAAGAGGTATGGAGGGAAAGACCCAGTACTTC
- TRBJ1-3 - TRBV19 CASSNPGTSGNTIYF TGTGCCAGTAGTAATCCCGGGACATCTGGAAACACCATATATTTT
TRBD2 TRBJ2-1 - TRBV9 CASSVVSGSSYNEQFF TGTGCCAGCAGCGTAGTCAGCGGGAGCTCCTACAATGAGCAGTTCTTC
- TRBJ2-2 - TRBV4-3 CASSQETDLNTGELFF TGCGCCAGCAGCCAAGAGACAGATCTGAACACCGGGGAGCTGTTTTTT
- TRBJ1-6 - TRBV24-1 CATSERFSPLHF TGTGCCACCAGTGAACGGTTTTCACCCCTCCACTTT
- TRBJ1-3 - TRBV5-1 CASSPGNGGNTIYF TGCGCCAGCAGCCCAGGGAATGGTGGAAACACCATATATTTT
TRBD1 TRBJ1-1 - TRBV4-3 CASSQDTGTGVNTEAFF TGCGCCAGCAGCCAAGATACCGGGACAGGGGTGAACACTGAAGCTTTCTTT
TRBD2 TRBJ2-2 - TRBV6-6 CASSPGIAGGVNTGELFF TGTGCCAGCAGTCCCGGGATAGCGGGAGGGGTAAACACCGGGGAGCTGTTTTTT
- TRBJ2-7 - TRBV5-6 CASSSRTEHSLGEQYF TGTGCCAGCAGCTCTCGGACAGAACACTCCCTCGGCGAGCAGTACTTC
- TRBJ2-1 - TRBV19 CASSMGNFNEQFF TGTGCCAGTAGTATGGGAAATTTCAATGAGCAGTTCTTC
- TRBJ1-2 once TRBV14 CARSRADPLYGYTF TGTGCCAGGTCCAGGGCCGATCCCCTCTATGGCTACACCTTC
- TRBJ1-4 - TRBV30 CAWSTGMGEKLFF TGTGCCTGGAGTACGGGGATGGGTGAAAAACTGTTTTTT
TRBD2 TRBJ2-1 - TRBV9 CASSVRTSGDHEQFF TGTGCCAGCAGCGTACGGACTAGCGGGGATCATGAGCAGTTCTTC